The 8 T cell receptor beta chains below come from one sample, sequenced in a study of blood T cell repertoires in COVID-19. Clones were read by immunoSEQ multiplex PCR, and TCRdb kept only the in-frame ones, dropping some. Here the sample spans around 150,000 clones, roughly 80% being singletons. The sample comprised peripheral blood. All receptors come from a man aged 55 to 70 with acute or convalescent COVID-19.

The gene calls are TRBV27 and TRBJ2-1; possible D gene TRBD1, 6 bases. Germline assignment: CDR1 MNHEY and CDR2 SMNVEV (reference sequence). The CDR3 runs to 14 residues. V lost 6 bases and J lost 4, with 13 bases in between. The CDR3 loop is CASSSGQSYNEQFF. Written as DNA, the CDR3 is TGTGCCAGCAGCTCGGGACAAAGTTACAATGAGCAGTTCTTC.

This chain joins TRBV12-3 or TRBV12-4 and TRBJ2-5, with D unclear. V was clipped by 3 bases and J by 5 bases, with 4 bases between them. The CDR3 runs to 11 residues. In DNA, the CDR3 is TGTGCCAGCAGTTTCAGGGAGACCCAGTACTTC. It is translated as CASSFRETQYF.

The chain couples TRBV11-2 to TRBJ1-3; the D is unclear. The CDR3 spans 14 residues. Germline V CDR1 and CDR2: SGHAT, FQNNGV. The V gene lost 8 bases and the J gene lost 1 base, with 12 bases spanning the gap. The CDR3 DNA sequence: TGTGCCAGCCAGGAGGTGTCGTCTGGAAACACCATATATTTT. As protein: CASQEVSSGNTIYF.

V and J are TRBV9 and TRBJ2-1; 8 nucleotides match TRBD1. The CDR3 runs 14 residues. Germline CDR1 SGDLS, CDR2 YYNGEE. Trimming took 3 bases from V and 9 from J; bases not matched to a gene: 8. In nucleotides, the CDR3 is TGTGCCAGCAGCGCTTCCGGACAGGGTGGTGAGCAGTTCTTC. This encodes CASSASGQGGEQFF.

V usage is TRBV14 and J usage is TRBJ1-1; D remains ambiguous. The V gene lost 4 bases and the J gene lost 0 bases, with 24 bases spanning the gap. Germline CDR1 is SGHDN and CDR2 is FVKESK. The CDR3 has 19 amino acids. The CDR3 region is CASSLSTFRSAGMNTEAFF. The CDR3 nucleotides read TGTGCCAGCAGCCTTTCGACTTTTCGGAGCGCCGGTATGAACACTGAAGCTTTCTTT.

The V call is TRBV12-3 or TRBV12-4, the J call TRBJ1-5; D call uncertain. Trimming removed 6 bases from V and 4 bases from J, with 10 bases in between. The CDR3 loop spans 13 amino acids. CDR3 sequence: CASSPQENQPQHF. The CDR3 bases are TGTGCCAGCAGCCCTCAAGAGAATCAGCCCCAGCATTTT.

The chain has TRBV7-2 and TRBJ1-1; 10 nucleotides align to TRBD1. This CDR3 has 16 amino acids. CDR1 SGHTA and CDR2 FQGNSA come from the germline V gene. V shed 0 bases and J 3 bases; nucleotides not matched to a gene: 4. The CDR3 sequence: CASSLAPGQGYTEAFF. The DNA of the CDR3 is TGTGCCAGCAGCTTAGCCCCGGGACAGGGGTACACTGAAGCTTTCTTT. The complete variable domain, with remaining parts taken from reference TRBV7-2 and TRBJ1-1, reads GAGVSQSPSNKVTEKGKDVELRCDPISGHTALYWYRQSLGQGLEFLIYFQGNSAPDKSGLPSDRFSAERTGGSVSTLTIQRTQQEDSAVYLCASSLAPGQGYTEAFFGQGTRLTVV.

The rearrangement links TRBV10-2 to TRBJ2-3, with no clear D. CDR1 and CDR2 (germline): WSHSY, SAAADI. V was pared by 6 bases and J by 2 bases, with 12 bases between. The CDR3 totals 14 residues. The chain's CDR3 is CASRDSYNTDTQYF. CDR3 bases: TGCGCCAGCAGAGATTCGTACAACACAGATACGCAGTATTTT.